This T cell receptor beta chain was sequenced for a study of cytomegalovirus exposure and HLA in healthy donors. CDR3 length: 13 residues. Germline CDR1 reads LNHDA; CDR2 reads SQIVND (reference sequence). The ends were cut back, 3 bases at V and 6 bases at J, with 9 bases in the middle. The PCR made use of 60 Vbeta and 13 Jbeta primers. Method: immunoSEQ multiplex PCR; TCRdb's copy keeps in-frame clones and lacks some. Of tens of thousands of clones listed, about 66% are singletons. The V call is TRBV19, the J call TRBJ2-1; D ambiguous. This sequence originates from a man aged 30 to 39 in good health and CMV-seronegative. Sequencing used PBMCs. The chain's CDR3 is CASSIVLSNEQFF. CDR3 DNA sequence: TGTGCCAGTAGTATCGTCTTGAGCAATGAGCAGTTCTTC.